This T cell receptor (beta chain) came from a study of OX40 agonist ivuxolimab in advanced cancers. Study-level results: Both blood CD4+ and CD8+ T cells showed clonal growth by week 6 at 0.1 to 3.0 mg/kg. CD8+ T cells averaged more expanded clones than CD4+.

Blood sampling was done at baseline, cycle 4 day 1, and cycle 7 day 1. The table came from immunoSEQ multiplex PCR; TCRdb's copy has only in-frame clones and leaves some out. Among 65,000 to 95,000 clones listed, around 94% were seen once. This CDR3 has 14 residues. V was clipped by 5 bases and J by 8 bases; unmatched bases: 7. Germline V gene lookup returns CDR1 MDHEN and CDR2 SYDVKM. With respect to this clone: Antigen: not known.

Material: CD4+ or CD8+ T cells sorted from blood, obtained in a trial of the OX40 agonist ivuxolimab. This chain connects TRBV28 to TRBJ1-4, with TRBD1 matching over 8 bases. The sequence came from an adult with an advanced solid tumor such as melanoma, head and neck, liver or kidney cancer. As DNA, the CDR3 is TGTGCCAGCAGTACGACAGGGGAGGGGGAAAAACTGTTTTTT. It encodes CASSTTGEGEKLFF.